These 9 T cell receptor beta chains were all obtained from the same sample, sequenced in a study of T cells in Graves' hyperthyroidism and ophthalmopathy. Amplification targeted TCR beta CDR3 regions from RNA transcripts. The primer set for the first-round RT-PCR of the TCR CDR3 was HTBI. TCRdb reprocessed the multiplex PCR reads via MiXCR and lists one record per CDR3 protein. The sample has about 600,000 distinct CDR3 sequences, 13% to 15% seen once. The sequenced sample was blood. The receptors stem from a woman in her late teens or twenties with Graves' ophthalmopathy.

This clonotype was seen more than once but under ten times. The rearrangement uses TRBV18 and TRBJ2-1, with 8 bases matching TRBD2. In germline, CDR1 is KGHSH, CDR2 LQKENI. This CDR3 has 16 amino acids. Germline trimming cut 3 bases from V and 5 bases from J; bases unmatched to any gene: 9. The CDR3 spells CASSPIAGTKDNEQFF. The CDR3 coding sequence is TGTGCCAGCTCACCGATAGCGGGAACAAAGGACAATGAGCAGTTCTTC.

The genes are TRBV24-1 and TRBJ1-5, with D maybe TRBD1 (6 bases). Germline CDR1 KGHDR, CDR2 SFDVKD. V lost 2 bases and J lost 1, with 8 bases in between. The CDR3 has 15 amino acids. CDR3 DNA sequence: TGTGCCACCAGTGATTGGACAGTCAGCAATCAGCCCCAGCATTTT. Translated: CATSDWTVSNQPQHF.

Ten or more counts support this clonotype. The chain links TRBV20-1 to TRBJ1-3, with 8 positions matching TRBD1. The V gene's germline CDR1 is DFQATT and CDR2 SNEGSKA (reference sequence). The V gene end was trimmed by 4 bases and the J gene end by 5 bases; junction bases not matched to a gene: 4. The CDR3 totals 13 residues. The CDR3 here is CSAIQGGRNTIYF. In DNA, the CDR3 is TGCAGTGCTATACAGGGGGGGAGAAACACCATATATTTT.

A remark on this clonotype: A much bigger clone sits one base away, suggesting this may be a read error. J is TRBJ2-1 and V is TRBV15, with D hard to call. The CDR3 runs to 12 residues. The ends were cut back, 5 bases at V and 8 bases at J, with 10 bases in the middle. Looked up from germline, CDR1 is LNHNV and CDR2 is YYDKDF (reference sequence). This chain's CDR3 is CATSPSGDEQFF. CDR3 in DNA: TGTGCCACCAGCCCCAGTGGGGATGAGCAGTTCTTC.

This clonotype showed up many times. The chain recombines TRBV24-1 with TRBJ2-7, with D unclear. CDR3 length: 14 amino acids. Germline CDR1 and CDR2: KGHDR and SFDVKD. V lost 2 bases and J lost 2, with 9 bases in between. The CDR3 coding sequence is TGTGCCACCAGTGATTATGCGGAACCCTACGAGCAGTACTTC. Translation gives CATSDYAEPYEQYF.

This clonotype was observed a few times. This rearrangement joins TRBV27 to TRBJ2-1, with D possibly called TRBD1 or TRBD2 (6 bases each). The CDR3 consists of 12 residues. Germline V lookup: CDR1 MNHEY, CDR2 SMNVEV (reference sequence). V lost 5 bases and J 8 bases, leaving 10 bases between the germline ends. As DNA, the CDR3 is TGTGCCAGCAGTCGAAGGGGGGATGAGCAGTTCTTC. This gives the protein CASSRRGDEQFF.

This clonotype was recorded many times. This chain uses TRBV2 with TRBJ1-5, with 7 bases lining up with TRBD1. The CDR3 contains 18 residues. Per germline, CDR1 SNHLY and CDR2 FYNNEI. The ends lost 2 bases at V and 7 bases at J; junction bases unmatched: 17. CDR3 amino acids: CASSEYSTSGTVMQPQHF. Written as DNA, the CDR3 is TGTGCCAGCAGTGAATACTCAACCTCTGGGACAGTTATGCAGCCCCAGCATTTT.

This clonotype was recorded at least ten times. The chain couples TRBV7-3 to TRBJ2-1; tentative D call: TRBD1 (6 bases). CDR3 size: 14 residues. V lost 5 bases and J lost 4, with 12 bases in between. Germline V gives CDR1 SGHTA, CDR2 FQGTGA. The CDR3 coding sequence is TGTGCCAGCAGCCCACCGGACAGTTACAATGAGCAGTTCTTC. Translating gives CASSPPDSYNEQFF.

This clonotype was seen only a few times. CDR3: CASSFLVAQDTDTQYF. The CDR3 DNA follows: TGTGCCAGCAGCTTCCTCGTAGCACAGGACACAGATACGCAGTATTTT. The rearrangement uses TRBV5-5 and TRBJ2-3; tentatively, D is TRBD1 (5 bases). Germline loops: CDR1 SGHKS, CDR2 YYEKEE (reference sequence). Trimming removed 2 bases from V and 2 bases from J, with 15 bases in between. The CDR3 is 16 amino acids.